This T cell receptor (beta chain) emerged from a study of early stage breast cancer tumors. CDR1 LGHNA and CDR2 YNFKEQ come from the germline V gene. Trimming cost V 3 bases and J 4 bases; bases outside gene matches: 18. The CDR3 spans 18 residues. Profiling relied on immunoSEQ multiplex PCR, and the TCRdb table lists in-frame clones only, not all of them. Here the sample spans roughly 56,000 clones, roughly 80% being singletons. The source material was blood. The receptor comes from a person in their thirties with breast cancer. The V gene is TRBV4-2, the J gene TRBJ2-7; 7 bases line up with TRBD2. The CDR3 bases are TGTGCCAGCAGCCACCGAGTGCGGGGGAGATCAACATCATACGAGCAGTACTTC. This encodes CASSHRVRGRSTSYEQYF.